This T cell receptor beta chain was recorded in a study of T cells in Graves' hyperthyroidism and ophthalmopathy. With V trimmed by 4 bases and J by 3 bases, 14 bases remained unmatched. The CDR3 sequence is 18 residues long. The germline V gene encodes CDR1 SGHKS and CDR2 YYEKEE (reference sequence). This clonotype was counted many times. TCR beta CDR3 regions were amplified from RNA. TCR CDR3 underwent first-round RT-PCR with the HTBI primer set. In TCRdb, the multiplex PCR reads were re-called with MiXCR into one record per CDR3 protein. The sample lists about 290,000 distinct CDR3 sequences; roughly an eighth were seen once.

The chain combines TRBV5-5 with TRBJ2-7, with TRBD2 matching 12 bases. This receptor was obtained from a woman in her thirties or forties with Graves' hyperthyroidism. The sequencing input was blood. The CDR3 DNA follows: TGTGCCAGCAGCCTGTCGAGACTAGCGGGAGTGGAAAACTACGAGCAGTACTTC. Translation: CASSLSRLAGVENYEQYF. Based on the CDR3 plus reference TRBV5-5 and TRBJ2-7, the full variable domain is DAGVTQSPTHLIKTRGQQVTLRCSPISGHKSVSWYQQVLGQGPQFIFQYYEKEERGRGNFPDRFSARQFPNYSSELNVNALLLGDSALYLCASSLSRLAGVENYEQYFGPGTRLTVT.